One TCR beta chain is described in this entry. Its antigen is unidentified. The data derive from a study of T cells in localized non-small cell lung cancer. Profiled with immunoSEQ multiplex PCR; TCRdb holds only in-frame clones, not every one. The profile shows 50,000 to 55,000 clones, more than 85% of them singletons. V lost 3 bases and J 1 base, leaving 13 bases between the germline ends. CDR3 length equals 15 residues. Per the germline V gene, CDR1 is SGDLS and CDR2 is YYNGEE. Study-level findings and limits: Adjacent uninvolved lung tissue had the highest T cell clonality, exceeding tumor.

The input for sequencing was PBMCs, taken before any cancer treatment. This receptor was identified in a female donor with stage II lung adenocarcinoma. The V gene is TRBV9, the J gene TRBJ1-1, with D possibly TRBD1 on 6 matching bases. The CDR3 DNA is TGTGCCAGCAGCGCCCCCGGGACATGGAACACTGAAGCTTTCTTT. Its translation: CASSAPGTWNTEAFF. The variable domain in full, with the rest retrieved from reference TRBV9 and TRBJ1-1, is DSGVTQTPKHLITATGQRVTLRCSPRSGDLSVYWYQQSLDQGLQFLIQYYNGEERAKGNILERFSAQQFPDLHSELNLSSLELGDSALYFCASSAPGTWNTEAFFGQGTRLTVV.